Listed below are T cell receptor beta chains from one sample, sequenced in a study of T cells after posttransplantation cyclophosphamide. TCRdb's copy holds only in-frame clones and misses some; the assay was immunoSEQ multiplex PCR. This sample has roughly 23,000 clones, with roughly 90% found just once. The source material was PBMCs, sampled after an allogeneic stem cell transplant with a calcineurin inhibitor and methotrexate. Receptors were obtained from a female patient aged 45-60 years who received an allogeneic stem cell transplant from an unrelated donor, was CMV-positive, and had chronic GVHD only. Part of the T cells may come from the graft donor. Both conserved end residues are part of each CDR3. The D gene is left open where the match is weak. Part of the rows lack a size; the others show once, few, many or a class for expanded clones.

NA,TRBV27,TRBJ1-1,NA,CASSPPGRVNTEAFF,TGTGCCAGCAGTCCCCCGGGCAGGGTGAACACTGAAGCTTTCTTT
TRBD2,TRBV10-1,TRBJ2-1,NA,CASSDNSGSNEQFF,TGCGCCAGCAGTGATAATAGCGGGAGTAATGAGCAGTTCTTC
NA,TRBV11-2,TRBJ2-4,NA,CASSLNPMGAGTIQYF,TGTGCCAGCAGCTTAAATCCAATGGGGGCAGGCACCATTCAGTACTTC
TRBD1,TRBV5-1,TRBJ1-6,NA,CASSGTGPYNSPLHF,TGCGCCAGCAGCGGGACAGGGCCTTATAATTCACCCCTCCACTTT
TRBD1,TRBV27,TRBJ1-5,once,CASRGQKYSNQPQHF,TGTGCCAGCAGGGGACAGAAGTATAGCAATCAGCCCCAGCATTTT
NA,TRBV7-7,TRBJ1-1,NA,CASSLGENTEAFF,TGTGCTAGCAGCTTGGGAGAGAACACTGAAGCTTTCTTT
TRBD1,TRBV5-4,TRBJ1-2,NA,CASSPMTGGEGYTF,TGTGCCAGCAGCCCCATGACAGGGGGCGAAGGCTACACCTTC
NA,TRBV11-1,TRBJ2-7,NA,CASSRLQGLHYEQYF,TGTGCCAGCAGCAGGCTACAGGGTTTGCACTACGAGCAGTACTTC
NA,TRBV6-1,TRBJ2-2,NA,CASSESQYTGELFF,TGTGCCAGCAGTGAATCGCAGTACACCGGGGAGCTGTTTTTT
TRBD2,TRBV19,TRBJ2-1,NA,CASSIGAGRYNEQFF,TGTGCCAGTAGTATAGGAGCGGGGAGGTACAATGAGCAGTTCTTC
NA,TRBV28,TRBJ1-2,NA,CASTYPGEGLNYGYTF,TGTGCCAGCACCTACCCTGGGGAGGGACTTAACTATGGCTACACCTTC
TRBD1,TRBV4-1,TRBJ1-4,few,CASSQTGATNEKLFF,TGCGCCAGCAGCCAGACAGGGGCAACTAATGAAAAACTGTTTTTT
NA,TRBV11-3,TRBJ2-1,NA,CASSLGRTSNEQFF,TGTGCCAGCAGCTTAGGGCGGACTTCGAATGAGCAGTTCTTC
TRBD2,TRBV4-3,TRBJ2-7,NA,CASSQDATSGHYEQYF,TGCGCCAGCAGCCAAGATGCGACTAGCGGGCACTACGAGCAGTACTTC
TRBD2,TRBV19,TRBJ2-5,NA,CASSTTSGSVVETQYF,TGTGCCAGTAGTACAACTAGCGGGAGCGTCGTAGAGACCCAGTACTTC
TRBD2,TRBV27,TRBJ2-7,NA,CASRLAGGSYEQYF,TGTGCCAGCAGACTAGCGGGAGGCTCCTACGAGCAGTACTTC
NA,TRBV5-6,TRBJ2-1,NA,CASSSITRAYNEQFF,TGTGCCAGCAGCTCGATTACTCGGGCCTACAATGAGCAGTTCTTC
TRBD1,TRBV25-1,TRBJ1-2,NA,CASSEVLGQGLGGGYTF,TGTGCCAGCAGTGAAGTTCTGGGACAGGGCCTCGGCGGAGGCTACACCTTC
TRBD2,TRBV5-6,TRBJ2-7,NA,CASTLAGAGEQYF,TGTGCCAGCACACTAGCGGGAGCAGGTGAGCAGTACTTC
NA,TRBV2,TRBJ2-7,NA,CASSVGGDYEQYF,TGTGCCAGCAGTGTAGGGGGGGACTACGAGCAGTACTTC
TRBD1,TRBV5-1,TRBJ2-1,once,CASSPGTGTGEQFF,TGCGCCAGCAGCCCCGGGACAGGGACCGGAGAGCAGTTCTTC
NA,TRBV6-1,TRBJ1-2,once,CASSEDTYGYTF,TGTGCCAGCAGTGAAGACACCTATGGCTACACCTTC
TRBD2,TRBV4-3,TRBJ2-2,NA,CASSQDWLAGNTGELFF,TGCGCCAGCAGCCAAGATTGGCTAGCGGGGAACACCGGGGAGCTGTTTTTT
TRBD2,TRBV7-3,TRBJ2-2,NA,CASRGTSGSFPGELFF,TGTGCCAGCAGAGGAACTAGCGGGAGTTTCCCAGGGGAGCTGTTTTTT
TRBD2,TRBV9,TRBJ2-5,NA,CASSVSSGAGGSQYF,TGTGCCAGCAGCGTATCATCCGGAGCGGGAGGATCCCAGTACTTC
NA,TRBV18,TRBJ1-6,NA,CASSPRTQTAGSPLHF,TGTGCCAGCTCACCTCGGACGCAGACAGCCGGTTCACCCCTCCACTTT
NA,TRBV11-2,TRBJ2-1,NA,CASSSPGRALYNEQFF,TGTGCCAGCAGCTCCCCGGGGAGAGCCCTATACAATGAGCAGTTCTTC
NA,TRBV7-9,TRBJ2-1,NA,CASTPQDDIGEQFF,TGTGCCAGCACCCCACAGGACGACATTGGTGAGCAGTTCTTC
NA,TRBV9,TRBJ1-2,NA,CASSTKGAVYGYTF,TGTGCCAGCAGTACGAAAGGGGCAGTCTATGGCTACACCTTC
NA,TRBV29-1,TRBJ2-5,NA,CSVEYSETQYF,TGCAGCGTTGAGTATTCGGAGACCCAGTACTTC
TRBD2,TRBV18,TRBJ2-2,NA,CASSQTSRNTGELFF,TGTGCCAGCTCACAGACTAGCAGGAACACCGGGGAGCTGTTTTTT
NA,TRBV23-1,TRBJ2-2,NA,CASTEGWYTGELFF,TGCGCCAGCACGGAGGGTTGGTACACCGGGGAGCTGTTTTTT
TRBD1,TRBV2,TRBJ1-1,NA,CASSVDRARQAFF,TGTGCCAGCAGTGTCGACAGGGCGAGGCAAGCTTTCTTT
TRBD2,TRBV29-1,TRBJ2-7,NA,CSVGAGAGEQYF,TGCAGCGTTGGGGCGGGAGCGGGCGAGCAGTACTTC
NA,TRBV19,TRBJ2-2,NA,CASTSTLPYTGELFF,TGTGCCAGTACCTCGACTCTCCCCTACACCGGGGAGCTGTTTTTT
NA,TRBV15,TRBJ1-2,once,CATSRGGGPYGYTF,TGTGCCACCAGCAGAGGAGGCGGCCCCTATGGCTACACCTTC
TRBD2,TRBV6-1,TRBJ2-3,NA,CASSEQPSGSGTDTQYF,TGTGCCAGCAGTGAACAACCTAGCGGGAGTGGCACAGATACGCAGTATTTT
NA,TRBV5-1,TRBJ1-3,NA,CASSWQGSGNTIYF,TGCGCCAGCAGCTGGCAGGGTTCTGGAAACACCATATATTTT
NA,TRBV19,TRBJ2-2,NA,CASSIDQGGLSTGELFF,TGTGCCAGTAGTATAGATCAAGGCGGGTTAAGTACCGGGGAGCTGTTTTTT
NA,TRBV7-3,TRBJ1-1,NA,CASRRLPRMNTEAFF,TGTGCCAGCAGACGCCTGCCGAGGATGAACACTGAAGCTTTCTTT
NA,TRBV10-3,TRBJ1-3,few,CAISSPRGPGNTIYF,TGTGCCATCAGCTCCCCGCGGGGTCCCGGAAACACCATATATTTT
NA,TRBV12-2,TRBJ2-7,NA,CASRLALGADNSYEQYF,TGTGCAAGTCGCTTAGCACTTGGAGCGGATAACTCCTACGAGCAGTACTTC
NA,TRBV7-9,TRBJ2-7,NA,CASSYQAYEQYF,TGTGCCAGCAGCTACCAGGCCTACGAGCAGTACTTC
NA,TRBV2,TRBJ1-2,NA,CASSEGGRYYGYTF,TGTGCCAGCAGTGAAGGCGGGCGGTACTATGGCTACACCTTC
TRBD1,TRBV5-1,TRBJ1-1,NA,CASSPGQLIMNTEAFF,TGCGCCAGCAGCCCGGGACAGCTGATCATGAACACTGAAGCTTTCTTT
NA,TRBV7-2,TRBJ1-6,NA,CASSQRTPLHF,TGTGCCAGCAGCCAACGAACTCCCCTCCACTTT
NA,TRBV19,TRBJ1-2,NA,CASSVDTRANYGYTF,TGTGCCAGTAGTGTCGACACGCGAGCTAACTATGGCTACACCTTC
NA,TRBV9,TRBJ1-2,NA,CASSASLQAGYGYTF,TGTGCCAGCAGCGCGAGCCTACAGGCGGGGTATGGCTACACCTTC
TRBD2,TRBV13,TRBJ2-1,NA,CASSYTLAGSSYNEQFF,TGTGCCAGCAGTTATACCCTAGCGGGGAGCTCCTACAATGAGCAGTTCTTC
TRBD2,TRBV11-3,TRBJ2-3,once,CASSLGRLADTFGYTDTQYF,TGTGCCAGCAGCTTAGGTCGGCTAGCGGACACATTTGGGTACACAGATACGCAGTATTTT
NA,TRBV5-1,TRBJ2-3,NA,CASSSIASTDTQYF,TGCGCCAGCAGCTCAATAGCGAGCACAGATACGCAGTATTTT
NA,TRBV5-4,TRBJ2-1,few,CASSLVSGQNYNEQFF,TGTGCCAGCAGCTTGGTGTCCGGACAGAACTACAATGAGCAGTTCTTC
TRBD1,TRBV19,TRBJ1-3,NA,CASSDRASGNTIYF,TGTGCCAGTTCGGACAGGGCCTCTGGAAACACCATATATTTT
NA,TRBV2,TRBJ1-3,NA,CASSDGFSGNTIYF,TGTGCCAGCAGTGACGGGTTCTCTGGAAACACCATATATTTT